These 5 T cell receptor beta chains were sequenced from one sample in a study of blood T cell repertoires in COVID-19. Here immunoSEQ multiplex PCR was the method, and the copy in TCRdb shows in-frame clones only, minus some. The data contain more than 80,000 clones, about 82% of them singletons. The sequencing input was peripheral blood. These receptors all stem from a man aged 45-60 years with active COVID-19.

This clone was observed a single time. The gene calls are TRBV7-9 and TRBJ2-1; weak D call: TRBD1 (6 bases). Trimming cost V 3 bases and J 5 bases, with 11 bases left between them. The CDR3 covers 14 residues. Per germline, CDR1 SEHNR and CDR2 FQNEAQ (reference sequence). CDR3 DNA sequence: TGTGCCAGCAGCTTCAGGACAGAACACAATGAGCAGTTCTTC. Amino acid sequence: CASSFRTEHNEQFF.

The rearrangement joins TRBV28 to TRBJ1-1; D call uncertain. Germline V lookup: CDR1 MDHEN, CDR2 SYDVKM. The CDR3 is 13 amino acids. Trimming left V 7 bases short and J 1 base short, with 10 bases between. The CDR3 is CASTPPKNTEAFF. The DNA of the CDR3 is TGTGCCAGCACCCCCCCAAAGAACACTGAAGCTTTCTTT.

This clone was recorded a few times. V usage is TRBV19 and J usage is TRBJ1-5, with no clear D. The CDR3 has 14 amino acids. Germline CDR1 reads LNHDA; CDR2 reads SQIVND (reference sequence). The V end lost 5 bases, the J end lost 1 base, and 9 bases lay between the germline ends. For the CDR3, the DNA is TGTGCCAGTAGTCTGCCCGCGAGCAATCAGCCCCAGCATTTT. Translation: CASSLPASNQPQHF.

V and J are TRBV29-1 and TRBJ2-7; 10 bases match TRBD2. The CDR3 covers 14 residues. J was trimmed by 0 bases and V by 7 bases; bases with no gene match: 6. From germline, CDR1 is SQVTM and CDR2 ANQGSEA. CDR3 DNA sequence: TGCAGCGGACGGACTAGCGGACCCTCCTACGAGCAGTACTTC. This codes for CSGRTSGPSYEQYF.

The chain combines TRBV5-1 with TRBJ2-2; 7 nucleotides line up with TRBD1. The CDR3 extends over 15 amino acids. The germline gives CDR1 SGHRS, CDR2 YFSETQ. Trimming removed 4 bases from V and 0 bases from J; junction bases left unmatched: 3. This chain's CDR3 is CASSPGTANTGELFF. The CDR3, as DNA: TGCGCCAGCAGCCCTGGGACAGCGAACACCGGGGAGCTGTTTTTT. Filled out from reference TRBV5-1 and TRBJ2-2, the complete variable domain reads KAGVTQTPRYLIKTRGQQVTLSCSPISGHRSVSWYQQTPGQGLQFLFEYFSETQRNKGNFPGRFSGRQFSNSRSEMNVSTLELGDSALYLCASSPGTANTGELFFGEGSRLTVL.